This T cell receptor (beta chain) was recorded in a study of cytomegalovirus exposure and HLA in healthy donors. The PCR made use of 60 Vbeta and 13 Jbeta primers. TCRdb's table, derived via immunoSEQ multiplex PCR, lists solely in-frame clones and lacks some. The sample has some 130,000 clones; more than 7.5% are singletons. Germline CDR1 LNHDA, CDR2 SQIVND (reference sequence). V was pared by 6 bases and J by 2 bases, with 4 bases of the junction left unmatched. This CDR3 spans 14 amino acids. The sample was PBMCs. The chain combines TRBV19 with TRBJ1-3; 7 positions agree with TRBD1. This sequence was found in a man in his forties or fifties in good health and CMV-seronegative. In DNA, the CDR3 is TGTGCCAGTAGCAGGGGGGAGGCTGGAAACACCATATATTTT. This translates into CASSRGEAGNTIYF.